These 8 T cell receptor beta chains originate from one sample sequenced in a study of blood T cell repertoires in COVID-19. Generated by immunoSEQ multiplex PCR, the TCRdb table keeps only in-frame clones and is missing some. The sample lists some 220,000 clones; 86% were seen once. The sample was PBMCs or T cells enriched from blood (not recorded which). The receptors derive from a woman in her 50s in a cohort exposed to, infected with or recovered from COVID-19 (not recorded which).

CDR3 in DNA: TGTGCCAGCAGCCGCGACTCAGGCGGGACAGATACGCAGTATTTT. It translates to CASSRDSGGTDTQYF. This chain joins TRBV4-2 and TRBJ2-3, with D perhaps TRBD2 (5 bases). The V gene lost 4 bases and the J gene lost 3 bases, with 14 bases spanning the gap. The CDR3 contains 15 residues. Per germline, CDR1 LGHNA and CDR2 YNFKEQ.

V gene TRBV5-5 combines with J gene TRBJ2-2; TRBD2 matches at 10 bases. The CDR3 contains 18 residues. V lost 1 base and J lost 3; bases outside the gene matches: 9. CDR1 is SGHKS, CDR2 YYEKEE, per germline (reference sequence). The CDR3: CASSLRLAGDQYTGELFF. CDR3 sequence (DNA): TGTGCCAGCAGCTTGAGGCTAGCGGGGGACCAATACACCGGGGAGCTGTTTTTT.

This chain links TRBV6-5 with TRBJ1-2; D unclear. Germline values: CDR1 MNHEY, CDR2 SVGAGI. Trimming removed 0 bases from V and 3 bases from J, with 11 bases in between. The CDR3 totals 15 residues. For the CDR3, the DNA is TGTGCCAGCAGTTACTCTCGGGGTGGAGACTATGGCTACACCTTC. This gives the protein CASSYSRGGDYGYTF.

The CDR3 here is CASSFGTGTEAFF. CDR3 DNA: TGTGCCAGCAGTTTCGGGACAGGCACTGAAGCTTTCTTT. The chain carries TRBV2 and TRBJ1-1; 8 nucleotides line up with TRBD1. The CDR3 has 13 amino acids. CDR1 SNHLY and CDR2 FYNNEI come from the germline V gene. With 5 bases clipped from V and 4 bases from J, the junction kept 3 bases outside the gene matches.

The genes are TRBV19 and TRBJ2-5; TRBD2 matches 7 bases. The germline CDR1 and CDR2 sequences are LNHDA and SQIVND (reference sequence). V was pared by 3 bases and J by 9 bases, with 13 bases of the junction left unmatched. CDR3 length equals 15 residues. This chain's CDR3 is CASSIGLAVILAQYF. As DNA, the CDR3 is TGTGCCAGTAGTATTGGGCTAGCGGTCATCTTGGCCCAGTACTTC.

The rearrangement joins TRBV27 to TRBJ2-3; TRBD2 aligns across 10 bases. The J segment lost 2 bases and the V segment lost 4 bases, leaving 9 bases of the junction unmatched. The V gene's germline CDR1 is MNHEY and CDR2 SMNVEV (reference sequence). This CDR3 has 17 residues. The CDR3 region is CASSSPTAGGITDTQYF. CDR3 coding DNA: TGTGCCAGCAGTTCTCCCACAGCGGGGGGGATCACAGATACGCAGTATTTT.

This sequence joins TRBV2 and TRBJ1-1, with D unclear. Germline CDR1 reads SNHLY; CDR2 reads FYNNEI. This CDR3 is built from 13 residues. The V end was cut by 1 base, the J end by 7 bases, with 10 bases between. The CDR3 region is CASSEERSFEAFF. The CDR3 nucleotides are TGTGCCAGCAGTGAAGAGCGTAGTTTTGAAGCTTTCTTT.

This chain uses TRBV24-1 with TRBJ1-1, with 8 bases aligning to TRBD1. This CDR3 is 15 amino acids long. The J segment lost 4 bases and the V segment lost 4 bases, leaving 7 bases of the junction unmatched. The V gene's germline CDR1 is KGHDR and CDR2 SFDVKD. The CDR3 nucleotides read TGTGCCACCAGTGACCCACGGACAGGGCTCACTGAAGCTTTCTTT. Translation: CATSDPRTGLTEAFF.